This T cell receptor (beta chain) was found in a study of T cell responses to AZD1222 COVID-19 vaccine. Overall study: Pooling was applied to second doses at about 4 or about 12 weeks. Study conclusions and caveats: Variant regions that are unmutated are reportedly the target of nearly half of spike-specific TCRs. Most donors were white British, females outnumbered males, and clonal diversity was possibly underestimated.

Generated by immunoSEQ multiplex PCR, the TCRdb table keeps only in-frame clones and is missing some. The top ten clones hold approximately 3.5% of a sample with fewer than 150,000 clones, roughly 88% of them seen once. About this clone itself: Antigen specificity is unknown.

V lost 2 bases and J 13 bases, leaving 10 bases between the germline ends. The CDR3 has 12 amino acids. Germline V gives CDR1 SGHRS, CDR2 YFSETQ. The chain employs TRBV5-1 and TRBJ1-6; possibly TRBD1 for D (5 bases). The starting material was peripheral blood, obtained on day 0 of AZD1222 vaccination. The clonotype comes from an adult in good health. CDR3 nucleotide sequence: TGCGCCAGCAGCTTTCTGGGGGAGCCCCTCCACTTT. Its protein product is CASSFLGEPLHF.